This record concerns one TCR beta chain sequence. Its specificity is not known. CDR1 MGHRA and CDR2 YSYEKL come from the germline V gene. V was cut by 1 base and J by 0 bases, with 6 bases left in between. CDR3 length: 15 amino acids. As for time point: baseline, week 1 (first vaccination visit). Sample treatment: pre-vaccination baseline after standard-of-care therapy. This record comes from a study of a mutant IDH1 vaccine in newly diagnosed glioma. Across the study: Treated patients, averaging 40.4 years, were 62.5% male and about 40% female. Before enrollment, patients got radiotherapy alone, temozolomide alone, or mostly the combination. General study findings and limits: Researchers report vaccine-induced immune responses in 93.3% of patients. Pseudoprogression seemingly bore no relation to changes in top peripheral T cell clonotypes.

The data were produced by immunoSEQ multiplex PCR, yet TCRdb's version contains in-frame clones alone and is incomplete. This table has tens of thousands of clones, over 65% appearing once. The sample was PBMCs, taken from a glioma patient treated with radiotherapy, temozolomide or both. The genes are TRBV4-1 and TRBJ2-2; D gene uncertain. This TCR came from a woman in her forties with glioma. The CDR3, as DNA: TGCGCCAGCAGCCAAGGCCATGCGAACACCGGGGAGCTGTTTTTT. It codes for CASSQGHANTGELFF.